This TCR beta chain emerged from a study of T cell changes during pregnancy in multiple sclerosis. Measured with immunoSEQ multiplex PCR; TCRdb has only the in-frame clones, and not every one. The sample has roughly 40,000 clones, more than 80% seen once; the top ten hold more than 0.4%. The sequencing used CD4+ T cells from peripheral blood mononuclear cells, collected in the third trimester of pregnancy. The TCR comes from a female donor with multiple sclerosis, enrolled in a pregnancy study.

CDR3 sequence (DNA): TGTGCCAGCAGCCCCTCGGCCCTAGCGGGAGCGGTAGATACGCAGTATTTT. This sequence encodes CASSPSALAGAVDTQYF. The rearrangement uses TRBV7-3 and TRBJ2-3; TRBD2 agrees at 10 bases. This CDR3 has 17 amino acids. J gave up 5 bases and V 5 bases, and 13 bases lay outside the gene matches. Germline V gene lookup returns CDR1 SGHTA and CDR2 FQGTGA.